This T cell receptor (beta chain) emerged from a study of TIL therapy for anti-PD-1-resistant metastatic lung cancer. About the study: Patients had a median age of approximately 50 years (range about 35-80). Most patients had lung adenocarcinoma. Study results and caveats: Compared with baseline intratumoral T cells, expanded TIL cultures were more clonal and less diverse (approximately 6% vs 31%).

Sequencing used immunoSEQ v3. Libraries were sequenced to 1.5 million to 2 million read pairs (survey) or 5-6 million (deep). The repertoire was sequenced with immunoSEQ multiplex PCR; TCRdb's copy has only in-frame clones and lacks some. Of approximately 92,000 clones listed, around 71% are singletons. Described time point: pre-treatment sample, taken before nivolumab and TIL therapy. Tumor tissue came from excised metastases, mostly pleural nodules or supraclavicular lymph nodes. Notes on this clone: The antigen is not known.

Trimming stripped 0 bases from V and 7 bases from J, with 7 bases between. The V gene's germline CDR1 is GTSNPN and CDR2 SVGIG (reference sequence). CDR3 length: 13 amino acids. Sequenced here: tumor tissue, sampled at baseline. The chain is built from TRBV30 and TRBJ1-6; D remains unclear. The TCR was taken from a person aged 25 to 85 with non-small cell lung cancer. The CDR3 bases are TGTGCCTGGAGTGTACTGGCCAATTCACCCCTCCACTTT. It is translated as CAWSVLANSPLHF.